The 27 T cell receptor beta chains presented below share a single source sample, sequenced in a study of technical replicates of blood from several donors. Only in-frame clones appear in the TCRdb table, and some are missing; sequencing was by immunoSEQ multiplex PCR. Of some 70,000 clones in the sample, roughly 97% were seen once. Source material: T cells isolated from PBMCs. Receptors were obtained from a human donor in good health.

The chain couples TRBV28 to TRBJ2-3, with TRBD2 matching over 7 bases. The CDR3 length is 16 residues. The junction had 8 bases not matched to a gene; V was cut back by 3 bases and J by 2 bases. Per germline, CDR1 MDHEN and CDR2 SYDVKM. CDR3 in amino acids: CASSFLSAGDTDTQYF. CDR3 coding DNA: TGTGCCAGCAGTTTCCTATCTGCGGGGGACACAGATACGCAGTATTTT.

The chain has TRBV6-5 and TRBJ1-2; D possibly corresponds to TRBD1 (5 bases). The germline CDR1 and CDR2 sequences are MNHEY and SVGAGI. The V and J ends lost 5 bases and 8 bases respectively, with 15 bases between them. The CDR3 totals 13 residues. The CDR3 region is CASSRVGVGGYTF. The CDR3, as DNA: TGTGCCAGCAGTAGAGTAGGGGTAGGAGGCTACACCTTC.

This clone was picked up a small number of times. This chain connects TRBV5-6 to TRBJ1-1, with D perhaps matching TRBD1 (5 bases). Trimming cost V 3 bases and J 4 bases, with 19 bases left between them. The germline gives CDR1 SGHDT, CDR2 YYEEEE. The CDR3 runs to 16 residues. The CDR3 loop is CASSSFRVTVGTEAFF. Written as DNA, the CDR3 is TGTGCCAGCAGCTCCTTCAGGGTAACAGTTGGCACTGAAGCTTTCTTT.

CDR3 sequence reads: CASSRAADAYGYTF. DNA of the CDR3: TGTGCCAGCAGCCGCGCGGCGGATGCCTATGGCTACACCTTC. The genes are TRBV27 and TRBJ1-2; D unclear. Looked up from germline, CDR1 is MNHEY and CDR2 is SMNVEV (reference sequence). CDR3 length: 14 amino acids. The V and J ends lost 6 bases and 4 bases respectively, with 15 bases between them.

The chain combines TRBV7-5 with TRBJ1-5. TRBV7-5 constitutes a pseudogene. The CDR3 extends over 21 amino acids. CDR3 in amino acids: CVRSLRPRAGMREIRGQPQHF. DNA for the CDR3: TGTGTCAGAAGCTTGCGGCCCCGCGCCGGTATGAGGGAGATACGGGGTCAGCCCCAGCATTTT.

The chain is built from TRBV6-4 and TRBJ2-3; TRBD1 agrees at 11 bases. The CDR3 is made up of 15 amino acids. V was clipped by 2 bases and J by 2 bases; unmatched bases: 0. CDR1 MRHNA and CDR2 SNTAGT come from the germline V gene. This CDR3 is CASSDGQGATDTQYF. The CDR3 DNA is TGTGCCAGCAGTGACGGACAGGGGGCCACAGATACGCAGTATTTT.

This chain links TRBV28 with TRBJ2-7; 11 bases are shared with TRBD1. Germline CDR1 MDHEN, CDR2 SYDVKM. V gave up 5 bases and J gave up 3 bases; unmatched junction bases: 3. There are 14 residues in the CDR3. CDR3 nucleotide sequence: TGTGCCAGCAGTCTCGGGACAGGGGGCTACGAGCAGTACTTC. Its translation: CASSLGTGGYEQYF.

The rearrangement links TRBV28 to TRBJ1-5; 9 nucleotides match TRBD1. J lost 7 bases, V lost 6 bases, and 7 bases had no gene match. The CDR3 runs 14 residues. CDR1 MDHEN and CDR2 SYDVKM come from the germline V gene. CDR3 loop: CASSSGQGRQPQHF. The CDR3 DNA is TGTGCCAGCAGCTCGGGACAGGGAAGACAGCCCCAGCATTTT.

CDR3 DNA sequence: TGTGCCAGTACCCCAAACGCGGGGGATCTGAACGAGCAGTACTTC. This sequence encodes CASTPNAGDLNEQYF. The genes are TRBV19 and TRBJ2-7, with TRBD2 identical over 7 bases. Germline V gene sequence: CDR1 LNHDA, CDR2 SQIVND (reference sequence). The CDR3 is made up of 15 amino acids. Germline trimming cut 7 bases from V and 5 bases from J; bases unmatched to any gene: 14.

V usage is TRBV28 and J usage is TRBJ1-2, with 9 bases matching TRBD1. CDR1 is MDHEN, CDR2 SYDVKM, per germline. Trimming removed 3 bases from V and 6 bases from J; junction bases left unmatched: 5. The CDR3 contains 14 residues. Written as DNA, the CDR3 is TGTGCCAGCAGTTTGAAGGGACAGGGCAATGGCTACACCTTC. This codes for CASSLKGQGNGYTF.

The J gene is TRBJ1-5, the V gene TRBV2, with D hard to call. Looked up from germline, CDR1 is SNHLY and CDR2 is FYNNEI. The V and J ends lost 7 bases and 1 base respectively, with 26 bases between them. The CDR3 contains 19 residues. The DNA of the CDR3 is TGTGCCAGCAATTTTGCCCCGTATGCGGAGACGGAGAGCAATCAGCCCCAGCATTTT. Amino acid sequence: CASNFAPYAETESNQPQHF.

The V call is TRBV28, the J call TRBJ2-2, with 8 bases matching TRBD1. The CDR3 is made up of 15 amino acids. V trimming: 6 bases; J trimming: 6 bases; junction bases outside the gene matches: 9. Germline CDR1 MDHEN, CDR2 SYDVKM. CDR3 DNA: TGTGCCAGCAGAACCGGGACAGGCGGTCCCGGGGAGCTGTTTTTT. This encodes CASRTGTGGPGELFF.

This clone appeared once. The genes are TRBV14 and TRBJ2-7; TRBD1 matches 7 bases. The junction had 15 bases not matched to a gene; V was cut back by 4 bases and J by 9 bases. The CDR3 consists of 15 residues. Germline V gene sequence: CDR1 SGHDN, CDR2 FVKESK. In DNA form, the CDR3 reads TGTGCCAGCAGCCGGCCCGGGACAGTCGGGGATGTGCAGTACTTC. Translated: CASSRPGTVGDVQYF.

This chain connects TRBV2 to TRBJ1-4, with D possibly matching TRBD1 (5 bases). Trimming stripped 6 bases from V and 6 bases from J, with 8 bases between. The CDR3 sequence is 12 residues long. CDR1 SNHLY and CDR2 FYNNEI come from the germline V gene. CDR3 region: CASRGQDEKLFF. The CDR3 bases are TGTGCCAGCAGGGGGCAAGATGAAAAACTGTTTTTT.

This clone is a singleton in its sample. The chain links TRBV4-3 to TRBJ2-3, with D maybe TRBD2 (6 bases). The CDR3 is 15 amino acids. The germline V gene has CDR1 LGHNA and CDR2 YSLEER. V was shortened by 4 bases and J by 4 bases, with 15 bases between the two germline ends. CDR3: CASSLVLAQPDTQYF. CDR3 coding DNA: TGCGCCAGCAGCCTTGTCCTAGCGCAGCCAGATACGCAGTATTTT.

The J gene is TRBJ2-1, the V gene TRBV27; 10 bases are a match to TRBD2. The trim removed 5 bases at V and 3 bases at J, leaving 7 bases unmatched. CDR1 MNHEY and CDR2 SMNVEV come from the germline V gene (reference sequence). This CDR3 has 16 amino acids. The CDR3 region has the DNA TGTGCCAGCAGTGGGCAGCGGGAGGGCCGCTACAATGAGCAGTTCTTC. Its protein product is CASSGQREGRYNEQFF.

As DNA, the CDR3 is TGTGCCAGTAGTATTATGAGGCAACCCTCCAATGAGCAGTTCTTC. It yields the protein CASSIMRQPSNEQFF. The chain carries TRBV19 and TRBJ2-1; D unclear. Trimming took off 3 bases at V and 6 bases at J, with 15 bases between the two ends. Per the germline V gene, CDR1 is LNHDA and CDR2 is SQIVND (reference sequence). CDR3 length equals 15 residues.

The genes are TRBV13 and TRBJ2-3, with D tentatively TRBD2 (5 bases). Trimming took off 4 bases at V and 4 bases at J, with 12 bases between the two ends. Germline loops: CDR1 PRHDT, CDR2 FYEKMQ (reference sequence). This CDR3 is 14 amino acids long. The CDR3 bases are TGTGCCAGCAGCTCAGCTCTAGCCGCAGATACGCAGTATTTT. Its translation: CASSSALAADTQYF.

This chain joins TRBV28 and TRBJ2-3; tentative D call: TRBD1 (6 bases). Germline CDR1 MDHEN, CDR2 SYDVKM. The CDR3 sequence is 13 residues long. V lost 10 bases and J lost 5, with 16 bases in between. The CDR3 DNA follows: TGTGCCACCCTTGGGGGCCTGGGAGATACGCAGTATTTT. This codes for CATLGGLGDTQYF.

This clone was seen only once. The chain uses TRBV19 and TRBJ1-5; 9 nucleotides line up with TRBD1. J lost 3 bases, V lost 7 bases, and 4 bases had no gene match. Germline loops: CDR1 LNHDA, CDR2 SQIVND (reference sequence). This CDR3 has 14 residues. This chain's CDR3 is CASNRQGVNQPQHF. CDR3 in DNA: TGTGCCAGTAACCGACAGGGGGTCAATCAGCCCCAGCATTTT.

This rearrangement joins TRBV6-5 to TRBJ1-2, with a weak D call TRBD1 (5 bases). V was trimmed by 5 bases and J by 2 bases, leaving 12 bases between them. The CDR3 is 14 amino acids. Germline V gene sequence: CDR1 MNHEY, CDR2 SVGAGI. The DNA of the CDR3 is TGTGCCAGCAGTCTTGGGGCGCCCAACTATGGCTACACCTTC. This encodes CASSLGAPNYGYTF.

The CDR3 here is CASSYGGLQPQHF. The CDR3 DNA follows: TGTGCCAGCAGTTACGGGGGGCTACAGCCCCAGCATTTT. The chain couples TRBV27 to TRBJ1-5; perhaps TRBD1 as D (6 bases). This CDR3 comprises 13 residues. Germline lookup yields CDR1 MNHEY and CDR2 SMNVEV (reference sequence). Trimming shortened V by 4 bases and J by 7 bases, and 11 bases separated the two germline ends.

This clone was observed once. In nucleotides, the CDR3 is TGTGCCAGCAGAAACATAGCGGGAGACGAGACCCAGTACTTC. This codes for CASRNIAGDETQYF. The chain recombines TRBV7-3 with TRBJ2-5; 9 bases line up with TRBD2. V trimming: 6 bases; J trimming: 5 bases; junction bases outside the gene matches: 7. The CDR3 sequence is 14 residues long. Germline CDR1 is SGHTA and CDR2 is FQGTGA.

This rearrangement joins TRBV2 to TRBJ2-1; D is possibly TRBD1 (5 bases). Trimming removed 4 bases from V and 5 bases from J, with 6 bases in between. CDR3 length equals 12 residues. Germline CDR1 is SNHLY and CDR2 is FYNNEI. The CDR3 bases are TGTGCCAGCAGTGGACAGCACAATGAGCAGTTCTTC. This codes for CASSGQHNEQFF.

This clone came up once. The rearrangement links TRBV6-6 to TRBJ2-5, with 11 bases aligning to TRBD1. Trimming cost V 7 bases and J 1 base; bases outside gene matches: 8. Germline V gives CDR1 MNHNY, CDR2 SVGAGI (reference sequence). CDR3 length: 16 amino acids. DNA of the CDR3: TGTGCCAGCAAGCACGGGACAGGGGGTTTCCAAGAGACCCAGTACTTC. Encoded protein: CASKHGTGGFQETQYF.

This chain joins TRBV2 and TRBJ2-5; 9 positions match TRBD2. CDR3 size: 12 residues. CDR1 and CDR2 (germline): SNHLY, FYNNEI. The V gene end was trimmed by 6 bases and the J gene end by 4 bases; junction bases not matched to a gene: 0. CDR3 amino acids: CASRAGGETQYF. In DNA, the CDR3 is TGTGCCAGCAGAGCGGGAGGAGAGACCCAGTACTTC.

This rearrangement joins TRBV30 to TRBJ2-1, with D perhaps matching TRBD1 (5 bases). V was clipped by 4 bases and J by 9 bases, with 13 bases between them. This CDR3 is 12 amino acids long. Germline CDR1 reads GTSNPN; CDR2 reads SVGIG (reference sequence). CDR3 residues: CAWNSLGAEQFF. As DNA, the CDR3 is TGTGCCTGGAATTCCTTAGGGGCTGAGCAGTTCTTC.